This TCR beta chain is drawn from a study of blood T cell repertoires in COVID-19. Across the study: COVID-19 samples, acute and convalescent, were from the United States, Italy and Spain. The cDNA or gDNA used as material had been derived from T cells, B-cell-depleted T cells, or PBMCs.

The CDR3 totals 14 residues. Unmatched junction bases numbered 3, after V lost 4 bases and J lost 1 base. Germline V gene lookup returns CDR1 MNHEY and CDR2 SVGEGT. Methods used by the authors: It was from reference gene primer amplification that nucleated cell counts were estimated. Sequenced by immunoSEQ multiplex PCR; TCRdb stores in-frame clones only, minus some. That table is the source of V, J and clone size, and D and trimming were worked out from the DNA. The sample lists under 200,000 clones, approximately 90% occurring once. This clone was seen only once. This chain connects TRBV6-2 or TRBV6-3 to TRBJ1-1, with 7 nucleotides matching TRBD1. The receptor comes from a man aged 40-49 years with active or convalescent COVID-19. The sequencing sample was made of peripheral blood. CDR3 region: CASSFDRANTEAFF. The CDR3 DNA reads TGTGCCAGCAGTTTCGACAGGGCGAACACTGAAGCTTTCTTT.